The 31 T cell receptor beta chains presented below share a single source sample, sequenced in a study of graft-versus-host responses after intestinal transplantation (dated by TCRdb to the early 2020s). In the paper's terms, the time point label means: cells obtained before transplantation from donor or recipient. Library generation was performed with the immunoSEQ multiplex PCR assay. TCRdb took over this immuneACCESS table, retaining in-frame rearrangements with V and J assigned. Such tables are incomplete; in checked studies, under half of the missing clones stem from an unresolved V gene, and the remainder is unexplained. This sample comprises roughly 120,000 clones, about 93% of them detected only once. The leading ten clones occupy more than 0.095% of the sample. Antigens for these TCRs are unknown. Specimen: unstimulated CD4+ T cells sorted from spleen or lymph node cells, collected before intestinal transplant. These receptors originate from a human donor who received an intestinal transplant.

The chain joins TRBV2 to TRBJ2-7; no clear D. Germline V gene lookup returns CDR1 SNHLY and CDR2 FYNNEI. V lost 8 bases to trimming and J lost 1 base, with 9 bases between them. The CDR3 is 12 amino acids. The CDR3 nucleotides are TGTGCCAGCGCCGAGCCTTCCTACGAGCAGTACTTC. Translation: CASAEPSYEQYF. The full variable domain, with the rest looked up from reference TRBV2 and TRBJ2-7, is EPEVTQTPSHQVTQMGQEVILRCVPISNHLYFYWYRQILGQKVEFLVSFYNNEISEKSEIFDDQFSVERPDGSNFTLKIRSTKLEDSAMYFCASAEPSYEQYFGPGTRLTVT.

The chain combines TRBV18 with TRBJ2-3; 7 bases match TRBD2. Germline assignment: CDR1 KGHSH and CDR2 LQKENI. The CDR3 sequence is 18 residues long. J was trimmed by 6 bases and V by 1 base; bases with no gene match: 16. CDR3 in DNA: TGTGCCAGCTCACCACTGACGTCAAGGGCGGGAGCAAGGGATACGCAGTATTTT. Its translation is CASSPLTSRAGARDTQYF.

This sequence joins TRBV11-3 and TRBJ2-5; TRBD1 might be the D (6 bases). From germline, CDR1 is SGHNT and CDR2 YENEEA. The length of the CDR3 is 15 residues. The germline V and J ends were trimmed by 5 bases and 2 bases, with 15 bases remaining between them. Here the CDR3 reads CASSHGQNIQETQYF. In DNA, the CDR3 is TGTGCCAGCAGCCACGGACAGAATATTCAAGAGACCCAGTACTTC.

This chain links TRBV5-4 with TRBJ2-7; 9 bases fit TRBD1. The germline CDR1 and CDR2 sequences are SGHNT and YYREEE (reference sequence). J was trimmed by 6 bases and V by 4 bases; bases with no gene match: 11. The CDR3 contains 15 residues. The CDR3 DNA sequence: TGTGCCAGCAGCCCAGGGGGGACAGGGAGGGCCGAGCAGTACTTC. This encodes CASSPGGTGRAEQYF.

The rearrangement uses TRBV13 and TRBJ2-7; 8 bases are a match to TRBD1. Germline values: CDR1 PRHDT, CDR2 FYEKMQ (reference sequence). J lost 3 bases, V lost 0 bases, and 4 bases had no gene match. This CDR3 spans 15 amino acids. CDR3 coding DNA: TGTGCCAGCAGCTTAGGGGACAGGGACCACTACGAGCAGTACTTC. Encoded protein: CASSLGDRDHYEQYF.

The chain joins TRBV10-1 to TRBJ2-2; TRBD1 aligns across 9 bases. Germline V CDR1 and CDR2: WNHNN, SYGVQD (reference sequence). The CDR3 loop spans 15 amino acids. The junction had 7 bases not matched to a gene; V was cut back by 6 bases and J by 5 bases. The CDR3 protein is CASRDDRGRTGELFF. CDR3 DNA: TGCGCCAGCAGAGACGACAGGGGGAGGACCGGGGAGCTGTTTTTT.

This sequence joins TRBV7-9 and TRBJ2-7; D unclear. CDR3 length: 11 residues. Germline V gene lookup returns CDR1 SEHNR and CDR2 FQNEAQ (reference sequence). The ends were cut back, 4 bases at V and 3 bases at J, with 4 bases in the middle. CDR3 sequence: CASSSRYEQYF. The CDR3 DNA sequence: TGTGCCAGCAGCTCGCGCTACGAGCAGTACTTC. Together with reference TRBV7-9 and TRBJ2-7, the CDR3 gives the full variable domain: DTGVSQNPRHKITKRGQNVTFRCDPISEHNRLYWYRQTLGQGPEFLTYFQNEAQLEKSRLLSDRFSAERPKGSFSTLEIQRTEQGDSAMYLCASSSRYEQYFGPGTRLTVT.

This rearrangement joins TRBV11-2 to TRBJ2-7; D gene ambiguous. Trimming removed 5 bases from V and 2 bases from J, with 16 bases in between. In germline, CDR1 is SGHAT, CDR2 FQNNGV. This CDR3 spans 15 amino acids. This CDR3 reads CASSLAAGRAYEQYF. CDR3 coding DNA: TGTGCCAGCAGCCTCGCGGCTGGCCGCGCCTACGAGCAGTACTTC.

This clone showed up just once. The genes are TRBV6-5 and TRBJ1-1; possible D gene TRBD1, 5 bases. This CDR3 region has 15 residues. V lost 6 bases and J lost 3, with 17 bases in between. CDR1 is MNHEY, CDR2 SVGAGI, per germline. CDR3 region: CASRRDGRLYTEAFF. DNA for the CDR3: TGTGCCAGCAGGCGGGACGGCCGCTTGTACACTGAAGCTTTCTTT.

The chain recombines TRBV27 with TRBJ2-6; D gene unclear. Germline CDR1 and CDR2: MNHEY and SMNVEV (reference sequence). There are 14 residues in the CDR3. Trimming shortened V by 7 bases and J by 0 bases, and 7 bases separated the two germline ends. CDR3 nucleotides: TGTGCCAGCACCCCTCTCTCTGGGGCCAACGTCCTGACTTTC. It is translated as CASTPLSGANVLTF.

J is TRBJ2-3 and V is TRBV6-6; the match to TRBD1 covers 9 bases. V trimming: 5 bases; J trimming: 2 bases; junction bases outside the gene matches: 5. The CDR3 runs to 15 residues. CDR1 and CDR2 (germline): MNHNY, SVGAGI (reference sequence). DNA for the CDR3: TGTGCCAGCAGTCTCGGACAGGGGCACACAGATACGCAGTATTTT. This translates into CASSLGQGHTDTQYF.

J is TRBJ2-1 and V is TRBV9; D may correspond to TRBD1 or TRBD2 (5 bases each). Trimming took off 0 bases at V and 7 bases at J, with 17 bases between the two ends. This CDR3 spans 16 amino acids. Germline CDR1 SGDLS, CDR2 YYNGEE. CDR3 sequence reads: CASSVGGKGVLNEQFF. The CDR3 region has the DNA TGTGCCAGCAGCGTAGGGGGGAAGGGAGTATTGAATGAGCAGTTCTTC.

The chain recombines TRBV28 with TRBJ1-5; D is ambiguous. CDR1 is MDHEN, CDR2 SYDVKM, per germline. CDR3 length equals 15 residues. V lost 2 bases and J lost 1, with 9 bases in between. CDR3 residues: CASSLGNLSNQPQHF. The CDR3 nucleotides are TGTGCCAGCAGTTTAGGCAATTTAAGCAATCAGCCCCAGCATTTT.

V is TRBV19 and J is TRBJ1-5; no clear D. CDR1 and CDR2 (germline): LNHDA, SQIVND (reference sequence). This CDR3 is 12 amino acids long. V lost 1 base, J lost 7 bases, and 5 bases lay in between. The CDR3 protein is CASSIGSQPQHF. Here the CDR3 DNA reads TGTGCCAGTAGTATAGGATCGCAGCCCCAGCATTTT. Using reference TRBV19 and TRBJ1-5 for the parts outside the CDR3, the full variable domain is DGGITQSPKYLFRKEGQNVTLSCEQNLNHDAMYWYRQDPGQGLRLIYYSQIVNDFQKGDIAEGYSVSREKKESFPLTVTSAQKNPTAFYLCASSIGSQPQHFGDGTRLSIL.

The gene calls are TRBV5-1 and TRBJ2-7; D is uncertain. This CDR3 contains 12 residues. Germline-derived CDR1 and CDR2 are SGHRS and YFSETQ. V lost 4 bases and J 2 bases, leaving 7 bases between the germline ends. The CDR3: CASSHETYEQYF. The CDR3 nucleotides read TGCGCCAGCAGCCACGAGACCTACGAGCAGTACTTC.

The chain links TRBV28 to TRBJ2-1, with D unresolved. Per the germline V gene, CDR1 is MDHEN and CDR2 is SYDVKM. The CDR3 is 13 residues long. The V gene lost 5 bases and the J gene lost 8 bases, with 13 bases spanning the gap. The CDR3 coding sequence is TGTGCCAGCAGTCATCGGGCGGCGTATGAGCAGTTCTTC. Protein sequence: CASSHRAAYEQFF. The full variable domain, in which reference TRBV28 and TRBJ2-1 provide the parts outside the CDR3, is DVKVTQSSRYLVKRTGEKVFLECVQDMDHENMFWYRQDPGLGLRLIYFSYDVKMKEKGDIPEGYSVSREKKERFSLILESASTNQTSMYLCASSHRAAYEQFFGPGTRLTVL.

The V call is TRBV2, the J call TRBJ1-5, with unresolved D. The germline V gene has CDR1 SNHLY and CDR2 FYNNEI. V was trimmed by 1 base and J by 4 bases, leaving 8 bases between them. The CDR3 runs 14 residues. The CDR3 region has the DNA TGTGCCAGCAGTGAAGTGGGTAGGAATCAGCCCCAGCATTTT. This translates into CASSEVGRNQPQHF.

The chain recombines TRBV30 with TRBJ2-7, with D unresolved. Germline loops: CDR1 GTSNPN, CDR2 SVGIG (reference sequence). V lost 2 bases, J lost 6 bases, and 14 bases lay in between. The CDR3 runs to 13 residues. The CDR3 loop is CAWSSGVLGEQYF. The CDR3 DNA follows: TGTGCCTGGAGTAGTGGGGTACTGGGCGAGCAGTACTTC.

This rearrangement joins TRBV7-3 to TRBJ2-1; 7 bases agree with TRBD2. The CDR3 loop spans 20 amino acids. Per the germline V gene, CDR1 is SGHTA and CDR2 is FQGTGA. V was pared by 1 base and J by 1 base, with 16 bases of the junction left unmatched. The CDR3 coding sequence is TGTGCCAGCAGCTTAATTCCCAAGGGGCGGGAGAGCCGATCCTACAATGAGCAGTTCTTC. Translated: CASSLIPKGRESRSYNEQFF.

This clone appeared once. This chain uses TRBV6-5 with TRBJ2-3; D gene unclear. V was clipped by 6 bases and J by 6 bases, with 7 bases between them. This CDR3 contains 11 residues. Germline V lookup: CDR1 MNHEY, CDR2 SVGAGI. CDR3: CASSQRDTQYF. As DNA, the CDR3 is TGTGCCAGCAGCCAGAGGGATACGCAGTATTTT.

The V and J genes are TRBV6-1 and TRBJ2-2, with a possible D match to TRBD2 (5 bases). V was trimmed by 3 bases and J by 7 bases, leaving 12 bases between them. The germline V gene has CDR1 MNHNS and CDR2 SASEGT. CDR3 length: 14 amino acids. The CDR3 nucleotides are TGTGCCAGCAGTGAGCGGGCGGAAGGCGGGGAGCTGTTTTTT. This sequence encodes CASSERAEGGELFF.

This clone has just one count. The chain joins TRBV18 to TRBJ2-5; tentative D call: TRBD1 (5 bases). Germline V lookup: CDR1 KGHSH, CDR2 LQKENI. CDR3 size: 14 residues. The V and J ends lost 2 bases and 2 bases respectively, with 9 bases between them. The CDR3 protein is CASSPDSGQETQYF. CDR3 nucleotide sequence: TGTGCCAGCTCACCAGACAGTGGACAAGAGACCCAGTACTTC.

This clone is a singleton in its sample. The chain couples TRBV7-3 to TRBJ2-3; 8 nucleotides line up with TRBD2. Germline CDR1 SGHTA, CDR2 FQGTGA. The CDR3 runs to 16 residues. The V segment lost 1 base and the J segment 2 bases; nucleotides outside the gene matches: 5. CDR3 loop: CASSLIAGGFTDTQYF. Written as DNA, the CDR3 is TGTGCCAGCAGCTTAATCGCGGGGGGCTTCACAGATACGCAGTATTTT.

V is TRBV4-2 and J is TRBJ2-1, with D uncertain. The germline V gene has CDR1 LGHNA and CDR2 YNFKEQ. The CDR3 sequence is 13 residues long. The V end lost 4 bases, the J end lost 10 bases, and 14 bases lay between the germline ends. The CDR3 nucleotides are TGTGCCAGCAGCCCGTTGGTGAGCCTCGAGCAGTTCTTC. Translated: CASSPLVSLEQFF.

The chain couples TRBV7-9 to TRBJ2-2; 10 bases agree with TRBD1. This CDR3 is 15 amino acids long. V trimming: 3 bases; J trimming: 6 bases; junction bases outside the gene matches: 4. Germline-derived CDR1 and CDR2 are SEHNR and FQNEAQ (reference sequence). The CDR3 sequence: CASSLGTGEAGELFF. The DNA for the CDR3 is TGTGCCAGCAGCTTGGGGACAGGGGAGGCCGGGGAGCTGTTTTTT. Complete variable domain (other parts from reference TRBV7-9 and TRBJ2-2): DTGVSQNPRHKITKRGQNVTFRCDPISEHNRLYWYRQTLGQGPEFLTYFQNEAQLEKSRLLSDRFSAERPKGSFSTLEIQRTEQGDSAMYLCASSLGTGEAGELFFGEGSRLTVL.

The chain employs TRBV18 and TRBJ2-1, with D perhaps TRBD1 or TRBD2 (5 bases each). V gave up 1 base and J gave up 0 bases, with 13 bases separating them. The CDR3 has 17 amino acids. The germline gives CDR1 KGHSH, CDR2 LQKENI. In DNA form, the CDR3 reads TGTGCCAGCTCACCACGGTTTAGCGACAGCTCCTACAATGAGCAGTTCTTC. Its translation is CASSPRFSDSSYNEQFF.

The V and J genes are TRBV6-6 and TRBJ2-5; either TRBD1 or TRBD2 may supply D (5 bases each). This CDR3 is built from 15 residues. V lost 5 bases to trimming and J lost 5 bases, with 18 bases between them. Germline lookup yields CDR1 MNHNY and CDR2 SVGAGI (reference sequence). The CDR3 region is CASSTLLAGTETQYF. The CDR3 DNA reads TGTGCCAGCAGTACCCTGCTTGCAGGGACGGAGACCCAGTACTTC.

This chain's CDR3 is CASRYSGRSNTGELFF. The CDR3 DNA reads TGTGCCAGCAGATATAGCGGGAGGTCGAACACCGGGGAGCTGTTTTTT. The V call is TRBV27, the J call TRBJ2-2; 10 bases line up with TRBD2. Trimming at V came to 6 bases and at J to 0 bases, leaving 4 bases not matched to a gene. The CDR3 covers 16 residues. The germline V gene encodes CDR1 MNHEY and CDR2 SMNVEV (reference sequence).

The chain links TRBV19 to TRBJ1-1; D unclear. The length of the CDR3 is 14 residues. The germline V and J ends were trimmed by 5 bases and 6 bases, with 16 bases remaining between them. Germline assignment: CDR1 LNHDA and CDR2 SQIVND (reference sequence). CDR3: CASSPRWGRAEAFF. CDR3 nucleotides: TGTGCCAGTAGTCCAAGATGGGGAAGGGCTGAAGCTTTCTTT.

The J gene is TRBJ1-3, the V gene TRBV19; D not resolved. The CDR3 extends over 14 amino acids. V lost 8 bases and J lost 0, with 11 bases in between. The germline gives CDR1 LNHDA, CDR2 SQIVND (reference sequence). CDR3 sequence: CASDARSSGNTIYF. CDR3 coding DNA: TGTGCCAGTGACGCTAGGAGCTCTGGAAACACCATATATTTT.

CDR3 loop: CASRTAHNSYEQYF. DNA of the CDR3: TGTGCCAGCAGGACAGCACACAACTCCTACGAGCAGTACTTC. This chain joins TRBV2 and TRBJ2-7, with a weak D call TRBD1 (5 bases). V lost 6 bases to trimming and J lost 0 bases, with 12 bases between them. CDR3 length: 14 residues. Germline loops: CDR1 SNHLY, CDR2 FYNNEI.